Listed below are T cell receptor beta chains from one sample, sequenced in a study of CD8 T cells in ankylosing spondylitis. Each CDR3 protein gets one entry after TCRdb re-called the 5' RACE reads with MiXCR. Of 200,000 to 300,000 distinct CDR3 sequences in the sample, over 7% were seen once. Sequenced input: blood, either unsorted or a sorted T cell fraction (not recorded which). These receptor sequences come from a female donor with ankylosing spondylitis or in good health (not recorded which). Each CDR3 is given with its conserved first and last residue. D genes are given only for firm matches. Where a row states a size, it is once, few, many or the class of an expanded clone; other rows omit it.

d_call: NA
clone_size: many
v_call: TRBV20-1
j_call: TRBJ2-1
cdr3_aa: CSARDGGRIGNEQFF
cdr3_nt: TGCAGTGCTAGAGATGGAGGCAGGATAGGGAATGAGCAGTTCTTC

d_call: NA
clone_size: many
v_call: TRBV12-3/TRBV12-4
j_call: TRBJ2-1
cdr3_aa: CASSFDSAAQSFF
cdr3_nt: TGTGCCAGCAGTTTCGACTCAGCGGCGCAGTCGTTCTTC

d_call: NA
clone_size: many
v_call: TRBV7-9
j_call: TRBJ1-4
cdr3_aa: CASSLLSEKLFF
cdr3_nt: TGTGCCAGCAGCTTATTGTCGGAAAAACTGTTTTTT

d_call: TRBD1
clone_size: many
v_call: TRBV28
j_call: TRBJ1-1
cdr3_aa: CASSSRGAEAFF
cdr3_nt: TGTGCCAGCAGTTCCAGGGGGGCAGAAGCTTTCTTT

d_call: TRBD1
clone_size: few
v_call: TRBV7-9
j_call: TRBJ1-4
cdr3_aa: CASSPTGINEKLFF
cdr3_nt: TGTGCCAGCAGTCCGACAGGGATTAATGAAAAACTGTTTTTT

d_call: NA
clone_size: many
v_call: TRBV29-1
j_call: TRBJ2-5
cdr3_aa: CSVGGTAQETQYF
cdr3_nt: TGCAGCGTTGGGGGGACGGCACAAGAGACCCAGTACTTC

d_call: TRBD2
clone_size: many
v_call: TRBV5-1
j_call: TRBJ2-1
cdr3_aa: CASSPEGSGSREQFF
cdr3_nt: TGCGCCAGCAGCCCCGAGGGCAGCGGGAGCAGGGAGCAGTTCTTC

d_call: TRBD2
clone_size: many
v_call: TRBV12-3/TRBV12-4
j_call: TRBJ2-3
cdr3_aa: CASKTGTSGITDTQYF
cdr3_nt: TGTGCCAGCAAAACAGGGACTAGCGGGATCACAGATACGCAGTATTTT

d_call: TRBD2
clone_size: many
v_call: TRBV29-1
j_call: TRBJ2-1
cdr3_aa: CSVGLAGGFEQFF
cdr3_nt: TGCAGCGTTGGGCTAGCGGGAGGGTTTGAGCAGTTCTTC

d_call: NA
clone_size: many
v_call: TRBV6-2/TRBV6-3
j_call: TRBJ2-7
cdr3_aa: CASSYWGEQYF
cdr3_nt: TGTGCCAGCAGTTACTGGGGGGAGCAGTACTTC

d_call: NA
clone_size: few
v_call: TRBV19
j_call: TRBJ2-3
cdr3_aa: CAVGASSTDTQYF
cdr3_nt: TGTGCCGTCGGGGCCTCTAGCACAGATACGCAGTATTTT

d_call: NA
clone_size: many
v_call: TRBV7-9
j_call: TRBJ2-7
cdr3_aa: CASSLSAYEQYF
cdr3_nt: TGTGCCAGCAGCTTAAGTGCCTACGAGCAGTACTTC

d_call: TRBD1
clone_size: many
v_call: TRBV5-6
j_call: TRBJ2-1
cdr3_aa: CASRAGQGGISEQFF
cdr3_nt: TGTGCCAGCAGGGCGGGACAGGGGGGGATAAGTGAGCAGTTCTTC

d_call: NA
clone_size: many
v_call: TRBV6-2/TRBV6-3
j_call: TRBJ1-1
cdr3_aa: CASSYRANTEAFF
cdr3_nt: TGTGCCAGCAGTTACCGGGCAAACACTGAAGCTTTCTTT

d_call: NA
clone_size: many
v_call: TRBV11-2
j_call: TRBJ1-4
cdr3_aa: CASSFVGGSSNEKLFF
cdr3_nt: TGTGCCAGCAGCTTCGTGGGTGGAAGTAGTAATGAAAAACTGTTTTTT

d_call: NA
clone_size: many
v_call: TRBV29-1
j_call: TRBJ2-1
cdr3_aa: CSVEEGTNRPSRYEQFF
cdr3_nt: TGCAGCGTTGAAGAAGGAACGAACAGGCCCAGTAGGTATGAGCAGTTCTTC

d_call: TRBD2
clone_size: many
v_call: TRBV6-2/TRBV6-3
j_call: TRBJ2-1
cdr3_aa: CASIGLAGIRQFF
cdr3_nt: TGTGCCAGCATCGGACTAGCGGGAATACGGCAGTTCTTC

d_call: NA
clone_size: many
v_call: TRBV29-1
j_call: TRBJ2-1
cdr3_aa: CSVEPLASYRNEQFF
cdr3_nt: TGCAGCGTCGAACCTCTAGCTTCCTACAGGAATGAGCAGTTCTTC

d_call: NA
clone_size: many
v_call: TRBV6-6
j_call: TRBJ1-5
cdr3_aa: CASSYSPTGPQHF
cdr3_nt: TGTGCCAGCAGTTACTCCCCAACGGGGCCCCAGCATTTT

d_call: NA
clone_size: few
v_call: TRBV5-1
j_call: TRBJ2-1
cdr3_aa: CASSALGGAHNNEQFF
cdr3_nt: TGCGCCAGCAGCGCCCTGGGGGGGGCCCACAACAATGAGCAGTTCTTC

d_call: NA
clone_size: many
v_call: TRBV12-3/TRBV12-4
j_call: TRBJ2-3
cdr3_aa: CASIIYGATDTQYF
cdr3_nt: TGTGCCAGCATCATTTACGGAGCCACAGATACGCAGTATTTT

d_call: NA
clone_size: NA
v_call: TRBV11-2
j_call: TRBJ2-1
cdr3_aa: CASSLASTRLEQFF
cdr3_nt: TGTGCCAGCAGCTTAGCCTCGACTAGACTTGAGCAGTTCTTC

d_call: NA
clone_size: many
v_call: TRBV27
j_call: TRBJ2-3
cdr3_aa: CASSSSWGRDTQYF
cdr3_nt: TGTGCCAGCAGTTCCTCGTGGGGCCGAGATACGCAGTATTTT